One and the same sample provided the 31 T cell receptor beta chains below, sequenced in a study of CD8 T cells in ankylosing spondylitis (dated by TCRdb to about 2017). Overall study outcomes, separate from this receptor: Blood from ankylosing spondylitis patients appeared to be characterized by a TCR beta motif composed of 7 to 9 highly homologous amino acid variants.

Their target antigens are unknown. The library was made by 5' RACE. Sequencing used an Illumina HiSeq 2500. TCRdb reworked the public reads: Q25 trimming with fastp, MiXCR clone assembly, productive beta chains retained. Each CDR3 protein appears once, grouped with its most common genes and DNA. The sample has about 510,000 distinct CDR3 sequences on record, over 4% of them singletons. The top ten constitute around 3.5% of the sample. Material: blood, either unsorted or a sorted T cell fraction (not recorded which). Source of these receptors: a male donor with ankylosing spondylitis.

This clonotype has a count of ten or more. The genes are TRBV13 and TRBJ2-7, with a weak D call TRBD2 (5 bases). The V end lost 7 bases, the J end lost 6 bases, and 10 bases lay between the germline ends. The V gene's germline CDR1 is PRHDT and CDR2 FYEKMQ (reference sequence). The CDR3 has 11 amino acids. CDR3 protein: CASKATTEQYF. Written as DNA, the CDR3 is TGTGCCAGCAAAGCGACTACCGAGCAGTACTTC. The complete variable domain, with remaining parts taken from reference TRBV13 and TRBJ2-7, reads AAGVIQSPRHLIKEKRETATLKCYPIPRHDTVYWYQQGPGQDPQFLISFYEKMQSDKGSIPDRFSAQQFSDYHSELNMSSLELGDSALYFCASKATTEQYFGPGTRLTVT.

There are many counts of this clonotype. CDR3: CSARLDGSSYEQYF. DNA for the CDR3: TGCAGTGCCCGGCTGGACGGGAGCTCCTACGAGCAGTACTTC. The V gene is TRBV20-1, the J gene TRBJ2-7; D might be TRBD2 (6 bases). The CDR3 is 14 amino acids. The germline V gene has CDR1 DFQATT and CDR2 SNEGSKA (reference sequence). Deletions cut 6 bases from V and 0 bases from J, with 15 bases between.

This clonotype was seen at least ten times. V and J are TRBV20-1 and TRBJ1-2; D ambiguous. V was shortened by 2 bases and J by 0 bases, with 4 bases between the two germline ends. CDR3 length equals 12 residues. CDR1 is DFQATT, CDR2 SNEGSKA, per germline (reference sequence). This CDR3 is CSARPPNYGYTF. DNA for the CDR3: TGCAGTGCTAGACCCCCTAACTATGGCTACACCTTC.

In this sample, this clonotype turned up many times. The chain is built from TRBV12-3 or TRBV12-4 and TRBJ2-3; 7 nucleotides match TRBD1. The CDR3 sequence is 14 residues long. Germline trimming cut 4 bases from V and 6 bases from J; bases unmatched to any gene: 7. CDR3 coding DNA: TGTGCCAGCAGTTACAGGGGCGCATGGGATACGCAGTATTTT. Amino acid sequence: CASSYRGAWDTQYF.

This clonotype showed up many times. The J gene is TRBJ2-3, the V gene TRBV7-9, with 8 nucleotides matching TRBD1. Trimming removed 0 bases from V and 6 bases from J; junction bases left unmatched: 8. CDR3 length equals 16 residues. Germline V gene sequence: CDR1 SEHNR, CDR2 FQNEAQ (reference sequence). The CDR3 DNA reads TGTGCCAGCAGCTTAGCAAAGGCAGGGGGCCAGGATACGCAGTATTTT. Amino acid sequence: CASSLAKAGGQDTQYF. Supplemented by reference TRBV7-9 and TRBJ2-3, the full variable domain reads DTGVSQNPRHKITKRGQNVTFRCDPISEHNRLYWYRQTLGQGPEFLTYFQNEAQLEKSRLLSDRFSAERPKGSFSTLEIQRTEQGDSAMYLCASSLAKAGGQDTQYFGPGTRLTVL.

This clonotype was observed many times. This CDR3 is CASSYGTGGGYTF. The CDR3 DNA reads as TGTGCCAGCAGTTACGGAACTGGGGGTGGCTACACCTTC. The rearrangement joins TRBV6-5 to TRBJ1-2, with D possibly being TRBD1 (5 bases). The CDR3 has 13 residues. V was cut by 2 bases and J by 7 bases, with 11 bases left in between. Germline V CDR1 and CDR2: MNHEY, SVGAGI.

This clonotype was seen many times. The V call is TRBV4-2, the J call TRBJ1-2; no firm D call. Germline CDR1 reads LGHNA; CDR2 reads YNFKEQ. The CDR3 length is 14 residues. V was trimmed by 0 bases and J by 4 bases, leaving 9 bases between them. The CDR3 reads CASSQDPRTYGYTF. The CDR3 coding sequence is TGTGCCAGCAGCCAAGATCCACGAACCTATGGCTACACCTTC.

Details on this clonotype: A read error may be the cause here, since a much bigger clone is one base away. The chain recombines TRBV28 with TRBJ1-4; the match to TRBD1 covers 7 bases. The J segment lost 6 bases and the V segment lost 6 bases, leaving 10 bases of the junction unmatched. The germline CDR1 and CDR2 sequences are MDHEN and SYDVKM. This CDR3 is built from 15 residues. The CDR3 coding sequence is TGTGCCAGCAGACATAAACAGGGGTTCGATGAAAAACTGTTTTTT. Amino acid sequence: CASRHKQGFDEKLFF.

This clonotype was counted many times. The genes are TRBV27 and TRBJ2-7, with D possibly being TRBD2 (6 bases). The CDR3 has 14 residues. Germline lookup yields CDR1 MNHEY and CDR2 SMNVEV (reference sequence). Trimming removed 3 bases at V and 3 bases at J, with 12 bases between. The CDR3 sequence: CASSFGTHIYEQYF. The CDR3 bases are TGTGCCAGCAGTTTCGGGACTCACATCTACGAGCAGTACTTC.

The gene calls are TRBV2 and TRBJ2-1; D is undetermined. The V gene's germline CDR1 is SNHLY and CDR2 FYNNEI. The ends were cut back, 5 bases at V and 15 bases at J, with 14 bases in the middle. The CDR3 is 11 residues long. The CDR3 DNA reads as TGTGCCAGCAGTCGGACGGACCCCCTGTTCTTC. Its translation is CASSRTDPLFF.

This clonotype occurred many times. The chain carries TRBV29-1 and TRBJ1-2; 11 bases align to TRBD1. Per the germline V gene, CDR1 is SQVTM and CDR2 is ANQGSEA. J gave up 3 bases and V 6 bases, and 9 bases lay outside the gene matches. The CDR3 spans 15 residues. The CDR3: CSVYGRDRGDYGYTF. CDR3 bases: TGCAGCGTCTACGGCCGGGACAGGGGGGACTATGGCTACACCTTC.

The rearrangement joins TRBV20-1 to TRBJ2-3; the D is unclear. Trimming removed 1 base from V and 1 base from J, with 12 bases in between. The CDR3 is 15 residues long. CDR1 DFQATT and CDR2 SNEGSKA come from the germline V gene (reference sequence). In DNA form, the CDR3 reads TGCAGTGCTAGAGCCATCCACGGAGGCACAGATACGCAGTATTTT. Its protein product is CSARAIHGGTDTQYF.

This clonotype has more than one count but fewer than ten. With a much larger clone just one base away, this may be a read error. The V call is TRBV6-1, the J call TRBJ2-1; 11 bases line up with TRBD2. CDR3 length: 16 amino acids. V was clipped by 3 bases and J by 8 bases; unmatched bases: 9. Per the germline V gene, CDR1 is MNHNS and CDR2 is SASEGT. The CDR3, as DNA: TGTGCCAGCAGTGAGGTTTTAGCGGGGGGGCGCGATGAGCAGTTCTTC. It encodes CASSEVLAGGRDEQFF.

This clonotype occurred a few times. A read error may explain this, as a much larger clone is one base away. V is TRBV20-1 and J is TRBJ2-7; the D gene is possibly TRBD2 (5 bases). The CDR3 loop spans 12 amino acids. The germline V gene has CDR1 DFQATT and CDR2 SNEGSKA (reference sequence). The CDR3 is CRVGGLPYEQYF. DNA of the CDR3: TGCAGAGTGGGCGGGCTTCCCTACGAGCAGTACTTC.

There are many counts of this clonotype. The V and J genes are TRBV27 and TRBJ2-2; 13 bases align to TRBD2. The germline V gene has CDR1 MNHEY and CDR2 SMNVEV (reference sequence). Trimming removed 5 bases from V and 8 bases from J; junction bases left unmatched: 8. The CDR3 is 16 amino acids. The DNA of the CDR3 is TGTGCCAGCAGTGATCGGACTAGCGGGAGTGGAGGGGAGCTGTTTTTT. Protein: CASSDRTSGSGGELFF.

The table lists this clonotype with many counts. The rearrangement uses TRBV7-6 and TRBJ2-7; tentatively, D is TRBD1 or TRBD2 (5 bases each). V gave up 2 bases and J gave up 2 bases, with 13 bases separating them. CDR3 length: 15 amino acids. Germline-derived CDR1 and CDR2 are SGHVS and FNYEAQ. CDR3 protein: CASSLRRDGPYEQYF. CDR3 DNA sequence: TGTGCCAGCAGCTTACGACGGGACGGACCCTACGAGCAGTACTTC.

This CDR3 is CASSQATVYTEAFF. In DNA, the CDR3 is TGTGCCAGCAGCCAAGCGACAGTCTACACTGAAGCTTTCTTT. This rearrangement joins TRBV2 to TRBJ1-1; D is possibly TRBD1 (5 bases). The V end lost 6 bases, the J end lost 3 bases, and 14 bases lay between the germline ends. Germline CDR1 and CDR2: SNHLY and FYNNEI. The length of the CDR3 is 14 residues.

This clonotype appeared many times. The chain carries TRBV7-9 and TRBJ1-6; 8 bases match TRBD1. The V segment lost 5 bases and the J segment 6 bases; nucleotides outside the gene matches: 6. The CDR3 is made up of 15 amino acids. Germline V gene sequence: CDR1 SEHNR, CDR2 FQNEAQ (reference sequence). This chain's CDR3 is CASSERDRSNSPLHF. Here the CDR3 DNA reads TGTGCCAGCAGCGAACGGGACAGGAGTAATTCACCCCTCCACTTT.

This clonotype has more than one count but fewer than ten. The V call is TRBV7-2, the J call TRBJ2-7, with TRBD1 matching 7 bases. V dropped 2 bases and J dropped 0; count of bases not matched to a gene: 4. Germline V gene lookup returns CDR1 SGHTA and CDR2 FQGNSA. The CDR3 length is 15 residues. CDR3 sequence: CASSLLQGDSYEQYF. DNA for the CDR3: TGTGCCAGCAGCTTACTGCAGGGGGACTCCTACGAGCAGTACTTC.

As concerns this clonotype: This clone may be a read error of a much larger clone one base away. The V call is TRBV20-1, the J call TRBJ1-5, with TRBD1 matching 7 bases. V was pared by 4 bases and J by 0 bases, with 15 bases of the junction left unmatched. The CDR3 consists of 18 residues. The germline CDR1 and CDR2 sequences are DFQATT and SNEGSKA (reference sequence). The CDR3 DNA is TGCAGTGCTACAGATATAGAGGGGGCCATTTATAGCAATCAGCCCCAGCATTTT. It yields the protein CSATDIEGAIYSNQPQHF.

The J gene is TRBJ2-7, the V gene TRBV6-5; D is ambiguous. The germline gives CDR1 MNHEY, CDR2 SVGAGI. This CDR3 is 14 amino acids long. Trimming shortened V by 2 bases and J by 2 bases, and 10 bases separated the two germline ends. The CDR3 sequence: CASSYGANAYEQYF. CDR3 sequence (DNA): TGTGCCAGCAGTTACGGTGCCAACGCCTACGAGCAGTACTTC.

This clonotype came up many times. This chain links TRBV10-3 with TRBJ2-7, with a possible D match to TRBD2 (6 bases). The CDR3 runs to 14 residues. Germline V gene sequence: CDR1 ENHRY, CDR2 SYGVKD. Trimming removed 3 bases at V and 1 base at J, with 10 bases between. As DNA, the CDR3 is TGTGCCATCAGTGAAGGGGACTCTTCCTACGAGCAGTACTTC. It codes for CAISEGDSSYEQYF.

Ten or more counts support this clonotype. The chain uses TRBV7-2 and TRBJ1-2; the D is unclear. Germline loops: CDR1 SGHTA, CDR2 FQGNSA. The CDR3 loop spans 13 amino acids. V lost 3 bases and J 5 bases, leaving 10 bases between the germline ends. Here the CDR3 DNA reads TGTGCCAGCAGCTTGGGAGCCCGGTATGGCTACACCTTC. This translates into CASSLGARYGYTF.

The genes are TRBV5-1 and TRBJ2-5; D is possibly TRBD1 (5 bases). The germline V and J ends were trimmed by 2 bases and 2 bases, with 13 bases remaining between them. The CDR3 runs to 15 residues. CDR1 SGHRS and CDR2 YFSETQ come from the germline V gene. In DNA, the CDR3 is TGCGCCAGCAGCTTTGGGGCAGGGCGTCAAGAGACCCAGTACTTC. It codes for CASSFGAGRQETQYF.

A few counts support this clonotype. The chain has TRBV15 and TRBJ2-1; perhaps TRBD2 as D (7 bases). Trimming pared 0 bases from V and 6 bases from J, leaving 18 bases between. The CDR3 is 17 amino acids. Germline CDR1 is LNHNV and CDR2 is YYDKDF (reference sequence). The CDR3 region is CATSRDGGTLAFNEQFF. For the CDR3, the DNA is TGTGCCACCAGCAGAGACGGGGGGACATTGGCCTTCAATGAGCAGTTCTTC.

This clonotype has a count of ten or more. This chain uses TRBV6-5 with TRBJ2-7; possibly TRBD1 for D (5 bases). Germline CDR1 is MNHEY and CDR2 is SVGAGI. The CDR3 contains 13 residues. The V gene lost 4 bases and the J gene lost 2 bases, with 9 bases spanning the gap. The DNA for the CDR3 is TGTGCCAGCAGTTTACGACAGCCCTACGAGCAGTACTTC. Translation gives CASSLRQPYEQYF.

This clonotype occurred many times. The chain couples TRBV7-9 to TRBJ2-2; D is undetermined. The germline V gene has CDR1 SEHNR and CDR2 FQNEAQ (reference sequence). The CDR3 length is 14 residues. V lost 4 bases to trimming and J lost 6 bases, with 12 bases between them. Here the CDR3 reads CASSSPFRAGELFF. The CDR3 DNA follows: TGTGCCAGCAGCTCCCCATTTCGGGCCGGGGAGCTGTTTTTT.

CDR3 coding DNA: TGTGCCACCAGCAGGGCCGGGGGTGCCTCTGAAGCTTTCTTT. It translates to CATSRAGGASEAFF. The chain uses TRBV15 and TRBJ1-1; possible D gene TRBD1, 5 bases. The CDR3 length is 14 residues. V was trimmed by 3 bases and J by 6 bases, leaving 14 bases between them. Germline V gives CDR1 LNHNV, CDR2 YYDKDF (reference sequence).

The sample holds many counts of this clonotype. This chain links TRBV20-1 with TRBJ2-7; TRBD2 matches 7 bases. CDR3 size: 13 residues. The V segment lost 3 bases and the J segment 6 bases; nucleotides outside the gene matches: 8. Germline V gene lookup returns CDR1 DFQATT and CDR2 SNEGSKA (reference sequence). The CDR3 spells CSARSAERGEQYF. The CDR3 DNA reads as TGCAGTGCTAGGTCAGCGGAGCGGGGCGAGCAGTACTTC.

This clonotype was detected ten times or more. This chain joins TRBV4-3 and TRBJ2-3; TRBD2 matches at 8 bases. Trimming took 2 bases from V and 8 from J; bases not matched to a gene: 9. Germline V gives CDR1 LGHNA, CDR2 YSLEER. The CDR3 runs to 15 residues. The CDR3 sequence is CASSQLGLGQGTQYF. CDR3 sequence (DNA): TGCGCCAGCAGCCAATTGGGACTAGGGCAGGGTACGCAGTATTTT.

This clonotype was detected many times. The chain employs TRBV2 and TRBJ2-1; 10 bases map to TRBD1. CDR1 is SNHLY, CDR2 FYNNEI, per germline. The CDR3 runs 17 residues. The V and J ends lost 5 bases and 3 bases, in that order; junction bases with no gene match: 10. The CDR3 bases are TGTGCCAGCAGTTCAATCTCGGGACAGGGGAACTACAATGAGCAGTTCTTC. Translated: CASSSISGQGNYNEQFF.